This paragraph covers one TCR beta chain sequence. The CDR3 contains 12 residues. V was shortened by 0 bases and J by 11 bases, with 8 bases between the two germline ends. The germline CDR1 and CDR2 sequences are SGHDN and FVKESK. This entry comes from a study of T cells after yellow fever vaccination. From the 5' RACE reads, TCRdb called clonotypes with MiXCR, one entry per CDR3 protein. Of about 550,000 distinct CDR3 sequences in the sample, 19% were seen once. The specimen comprised PBMCs, sampled 15 days after the yellow fever booster vaccination. This sequence originates from a man aged 30-40 years who received the YFV17D yellow fever vaccine. This chain links TRBV14 with TRBJ2-4; no reliable D call. The CDR3: CASSQDRLVQYF. CDR3 DNA sequence: TGTGCCAGCAGCCAAGACCGTTTGGTTCAGTACTTC.